This T cell receptor beta chain came from a study of beta chain features in type 1 diabetes. In the study overall: The number of sorted cells examined across all samples was some 98,000,000. Study-wide findings and caveats: In the patient group, naive, central memory and Treg TCRB repertoires seemed more alike than in the healthy donor group. Over-representation of high TCR-expressing cells was a possible consequence of cDNA sequencing. Moderate yet significant TCRB CDR3 shortening was seen in Type 1 diabetes patients in all four CD4+ subsets.

Regarding this clone: Its antigen is undetermined.

The CDR3 extends over 18 amino acids. Germline assignment: CDR1 LNHDA and CDR2 SQIVND (reference sequence). V gave up 7 bases and J gave up 4 bases, with 26 bases separating them. The investigators reverse transcribed all of the isolated RNA, so they sequenced expressed TCRB transcripts. Here immunoSEQ multiplex PCR was the method, and the copy in TCRdb shows in-frame clones only, minus some. The data hold roughly 280,000 clones, with roughly a quarter observed a single time. On average, the one heparinised blood draw given by each donor was 90 to 150 mL. The sample taken for sequencing was naive CD4+ T cells from blood. The receptor was derived from a young woman with type 1 diabetes. The chain carries TRBV19 and TRBJ1-5, with D perhaps matching TRBD1 (5 bases). Written as DNA, the CDR3 is TGTGCCAGTACCCCGACTCATCCCCCCGTGGGGACTAATCAGCCCCAGCATTTT. Protein sequence: CASTPTHPPVGTNQPQHF.